The rows below give T cell receptor beta chains drawn from one sample of a study of blood T cell repertoires in COVID-19. Method: immunoSEQ multiplex PCR; TCRdb's copy keeps in-frame clones and lacks some. The table shows 430,000 or so clones, with around 90% occurring only once. The sequencing sample was made of peripheral blood. The receptor set was obtained from a man aged 18 to 29 with COVID-19, enrolled during active disease. CDR3s include the opening cysteine and the closing phenylalanine or tryptophan.

>TRBV27|TRBJ2-1
CASGSGLAYNEQFF
>TRBV19|TRBJ1-1
CASSIRGTYQNTEAFF
>TRBV27|TRBJ2-7
CASSPWDRGGEQYF
>TRBV12-3/TRBV12-4|TRBJ1-1
CASIEPGNTEAFF
>TRBV2|TRBJ2-1
CASTQETSGSNEQFF
>TRBV24-1|TRBJ1-5
CATSDPIGEGNQPQHF
>TRBV15|TRBJ2-7
CATSRVGLAGGDYEQYF
>TRBV11-2|TRBJ2-7
CASSPSPAGVYEQYF
>TRBV6-5|TRBJ2-3
CASLMASGRDTQYF
>TRBV18|TRBJ2-5
CASSPPGLAGGHQETQYF
>TRBV7-6|TRBJ2-1
CASSPGSRRGGGEQFF
>TRBV29-1|TRBJ2-7
CSVRSGRRYEQYF
>TRBV10-1|TRBJ1-1
CASSEEGAVTEAFF
>TRBV7-2|TRBJ1-1
CASSGQGLEAFF
>TRBV11-3|TRBJ2-7
CASSLTSYEQYF
>TRBV30|TRBJ1-5
CAWSVGGLSNQPQHF
>TRBV5-6|TRBJ2-5
CASSRGQAQETQYF
>TRBV7-2|TRBJ2-5
CASSPGRLWETQYF
>TRBV25-1|TRBJ2-5
CASSPRQGVGETQYF
>TRBV11-2|TRBJ2-3
CASTAATSTTDTQYF
>TRBV7-3|TRBJ2-3
CASSPQTGLATDTQYF
>TRBV14|TRBJ2-7
CASSQGLLVRYF
>TRBV10-2|TRBJ2-5
CASSETGLRQETQYF
>TRBV24-1|TRBJ2-1
CATSDPGTYSYNEQFF
>TRBV15|TRBJ2-7
CATSRVDREQYF
>TRBV5-4|TRBJ1-1
CASSNPRDRGPSTEAFF
>TRBV5-1|TRBJ2-5
CASSRDTDNQETQYF
>TRBV7-8|TRBJ1-1
CASSLAPGGSTEAFF
>TRBV5-1|TRBJ2-3
CASSPYQGADTQYF
>TRBV29-1|TRBJ2-7
CSVEGGLKGPYEQYF
>TRBV4-1|TRBJ2-3
CASRPSGGLGDTQYF
>TRBV24-1|TRBJ2-1
CATSSSGGAYEQFF
>TRBV4-1|TRBJ2-3
CASSQRAGTYTDTQYF
>TRBV5-4|TRBJ2-3
CASRPTGFPDTQYF
>TRBV6-5|TRBJ2-7
CASSAFAGGREQYF
>TRBV15|TRBJ2-5
CATSRGGGVQETQYF
>TRBV6-5|TRBJ1-6
CASRRTLYNSPLHF
>TRBV11-2|TRBJ1-3
CASSLERHSGNTIYF
>TRBV4-1|TRBJ2-7
CASSPGQGSYEQYF
>TRBV24-1|TRBJ2-2
CATSRSRQANTGELFF
>TRBV3-1/TRBV3-2|TRBJ2-7
CASATGGRIGEQYF